This TCR beta chain is drawn from a study of CD8+ T cells in alopecia areata. RNA extraction and reverse transcription yielded cDNA as sequencing template. Clones were sequenced by immunoSEQ multiplex PCR, and TCRdb holds only the in-frame ones, with some missing. The sample contains about 190,000 clones, around 50% of which appear only once. The CDR3 sequence is 15 residues long. The ends were cut back, 3 bases at V and 0 bases at J, with 12 bases in the middle. Germline-derived CDR1 and CDR2 are LNHNV and YYDKDF (reference sequence). Specified treatment: oral pan-JAK inhibitor, 5-10 mg twice daily. This TCR was recovered from a human donor with alopecia areata. This specimen was CD8+ T cells sorted from blood, taken at week 24, from a patient treated with tofacitinib. The chain combines TRBV15 with TRBJ2-7, with D maybe TRBD1 (6 bases). For the CDR3, the DNA is TGTGCCACCAGCAGGCCGGGACACAACTCCTACGAGCAGTACTTC. It specifies CATSRPGHNSYEQYF.